This TCR beta chain was captured by sequencing in a study of T cells after yellow fever vaccination. TCRdb reprocessed the 5' RACE reads via MiXCR and lists one record per CDR3 protein. The sample consists of fewer than 500,000 distinct CDR3 sequences, approximately 18% of them appearing once. With 4 bases removed from V and 1 base from J, the gap between germline ends came to 11 bases. The CDR3 has 14 residues. Germline CDR1 and CDR2: SGHRS and YFSETQ. The rearrangement links TRBV5-1 to TRBJ2-5, with D uncertain. The TCR originated in a man aged 18 to 35 who received the YFV17D yellow fever vaccine. The source material was PBMCs, sampled before the yellow fever booster vaccination. In DNA form, the CDR3 reads TGCGCCAGCAGCCTACTTCAGAGCCAAGAGACCCAGTACTTC. Translating gives CASSLLQSQETQYF.